The clone carrying this TCR beta chain is a singleton in its sample. Its target is unknown. The data were taken from a study of T cell responses to AZD1222 COVID-19 vaccine. The overall study: Second doses were pooled across both intervals (about 4 or about 12 weeks). Study observations and caveats: No repertoire was sampled before or during the peak T cell response, only after it.

Profiling relied on immunoSEQ multiplex PCR, and the TCRdb table lists in-frame clones only, not all of them. The sample gives about 99,000 clones, about 89% of which show up once; roughly 20% is in the top ten. The CDR3 is 14 residues long. V trimming: 7 bases; J trimming: 1 base; junction bases outside the gene matches: 4. Germline lookup yields CDR1 LNHDA and CDR2 SQIVND (reference sequence). Source: peripheral blood, taken on day 0 of AZD1222 vaccination. The chain couples TRBV19 to TRBJ1-5; 7 bases align to TRBD1. The source of this sequence is an adult in good health. CDR3 nucleotide sequence: TGTGCCAGTATGAGACAGGGAAGCAATCAGCCCCAGCATTTT. Translating it yields CASMRQGSNQPQHF.